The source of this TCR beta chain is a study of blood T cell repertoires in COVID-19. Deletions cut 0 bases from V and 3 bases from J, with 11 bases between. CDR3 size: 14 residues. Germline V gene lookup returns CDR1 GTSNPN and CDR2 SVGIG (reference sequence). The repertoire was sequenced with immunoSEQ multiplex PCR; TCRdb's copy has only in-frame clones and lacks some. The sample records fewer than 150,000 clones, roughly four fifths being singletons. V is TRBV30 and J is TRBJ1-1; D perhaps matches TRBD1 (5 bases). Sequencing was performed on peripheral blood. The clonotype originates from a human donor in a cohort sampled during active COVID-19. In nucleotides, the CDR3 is TGTGCCTGGAGTGTACTCGGCAGGGACACTGAAGCTTTCTTT. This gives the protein CAWSVLGRDTEAFF.